This T cell receptor beta chain was obtained from a study of naive and memory T cell subsets. Overall study results and limits: Over 95% of naive TCR sequences appeared only once after error correction, unlike memory subsets.

The beta constant-region primer was an equimolar mix of two oligonucleotides covering TRBC1 and TRBC2. TCRdb used MiXCR to reprocess the UMI-ligation and nested PCR reads, holding one entry per CDR3 protein. The sample comprises 140,000 to 150,000 distinct CDR3 sequences, around 15% of which are singletons, and roughly 0.14% rests with the top ten. The CDR3 has 15 residues. Trimming removed 1 base from V and 4 bases from J, with 12 bases in between. This clonotype was seen ten or more times. The antigen is undetermined. The TCR originated in a human donor in good health. This chain connects TRBV12-3 or TRBV12-4 to TRBJ2-3; TRBD2 might be the D (6 bases). The specimen was naive CD4+ T cells from blood. CDR3 sequence reads: CASSLGGGNPDTQYF. CDR3 nucleotides: TGTGCCAGCAGTTTAGGGGGCGGGAACCCAGATACGCAGTATTTT.